Shown below are 29 T cell receptor beta chains from a single sample sequenced in a study of PD-1 blockade in mismatch repair-deficient tumors. Clones were sequenced by immunoSEQ multiplex PCR, and TCRdb holds only the in-frame ones, with some missing. Counted here are approximately 120,000 clones, around 83% occurring once; the ten biggest clones make up approximately 13%. Sequencing was performed on peripheral blood, taken 44 weeks after starting pembrolizumab. The receptors were sampled from an adult with mismatch repair-deficient cancer.

The rearrangement joins TRBV6-5 to TRBJ1-5, with D possibly being TRBD1 (6 bases). Trimming cost V 4 bases and J 0 bases, with 10 bases left between them. The CDR3 totals 15 residues. Per germline, CDR1 MNHEY and CDR2 SVGAGI. The CDR3 spells CASSSDSFSNQPQHF. CDR3 in DNA: TGTGCCAGCAGTTCGGACAGTTTTAGCAATCAGCCCCAGCATTTT.

V gene TRBV7-6 combines with J gene TRBJ2-7, with TRBD1 identical over 7 bases. Looked up from germline, CDR1 is SGHVS and CDR2 is FNYEAQ. The CDR3 spans 13 residues. With 0 bases clipped from V and 5 bases from J, the junction kept 1 base outside the gene matches. CDR3 sequence (DNA): TGTGCCAGCAGCTTAGCGACAGGGAACGAGCAGTACTTC. It yields the protein CASSLATGNEQYF.

The chain combines TRBV29-1 with TRBJ2-7; TRBD1 is a possible D gene (6 bases). V lost 4 bases and J lost 3, with 7 bases in between. The CDR3 is made up of 11 amino acids. Germline V gene sequence: CDR1 SQVTM, CDR2 ANQGSEA. CDR3 in DNA: TGCAGCGTTGGACAGGTCTACGAGCAGTACTTC. Translation gives CSVGQVYEQYF.

This clone was found once. This chain links TRBV19 with TRBJ2-2; D gene unclear. The CDR3 totals 14 residues. Trimming shortened V by 3 bases and J by 1 base, and 6 bases separated the two germline ends. CDR1 is LNHDA and CDR2 is SQIVND in the germline V gene (reference sequence). This CDR3 is CASSMGRNTGELFF. For the CDR3, the DNA is TGTGCCAGTAGTATGGGCAGGAACACCGGGGAGCTGTTTTTT.

The chain uses TRBV13 and TRBJ2-7, with no clear D. This CDR3 spans 13 amino acids. Germline CDR1 and CDR2: PRHDT and FYEKMQ (reference sequence). V was trimmed by 2 bases and J by 2 bases, leaving 7 bases between them. In nucleotides, the CDR3 is TGTGCCAGCAGCTTATACTCCGCCTACGAGCAGTACTTC. Amino acids: CASSLYSAYEQYF.

J is TRBJ2-7 and V is TRBV9; D is possibly TRBD2 (6 bases). V lost 4 bases, J lost 2 bases, and 10 bases lay in between. In germline, CDR1 is SGDLS, CDR2 YYNGEE. This CDR3 contains 13 residues. This CDR3 is CASSPRRAYEQYF. DNA for the CDR3: TGTGCCAGCAGCCCACGGAGGGCCTACGAGCAGTACTTC.

The rearrangement joins TRBV4-3 to TRBJ1-2; D is uncertain. The germline V gene has CDR1 LGHNA and CDR2 YSLEER. The CDR3 consists of 15 residues. V was trimmed by 1 base and J by 4 bases, leaving 13 bases between them. This CDR3 reads CASSQAVNRPYGYTF. The CDR3 nucleotides read TGCGCCAGCAGCCAAGCAGTTAACCGGCCCTATGGCTACACCTTC.

V gene TRBV30 combines with J gene TRBJ1-1; D unclear. CDR1 GTSNPN and CDR2 SVGIG come from the germline V gene (reference sequence). V was shortened by 0 bases and J by 1 base, with 9 bases between the two germline ends. The CDR3 consists of 14 residues. As DNA, the CDR3 is TGTGCCTGGAGTGTACTGGGAGAGAACACTGAAGCTTTCTTT. Protein sequence: CAWSVLGENTEAFF.

The chain recombines TRBV5-6 with TRBJ1-1, with D possibly TRBD1 on 5 matching bases. Germline-derived CDR1 and CDR2 are SGHDT and YYEEEE. With 6 bases removed from V and 1 base from J, the gap between germline ends came to 7 bases. This CDR3 is built from 12 residues. The CDR3 coding sequence is TGTGCCAGCAAGCAGGGGAACACTGAAGCTTTCTTT. Residues: CASKQGNTEAFF.

The chain carries TRBV4-1 and TRBJ1-1; D unclear. Trimming removed 0 bases at V and 7 bases at J, with 9 bases between. This CDR3 spans 13 amino acids. The V gene's germline CDR1 is MGHRA and CDR2 YSYEKL. The CDR3 DNA sequence: TGCGCCAGCAGCCAAGATAGCGCACGTGAAGCTTTCTTT. Amino acid sequence: CASSQDSAREAFF.

The rearrangement links TRBV11-2 to TRBJ1-2, with D hard to call. The CDR3 spans 18 residues. V dropped 4 bases and J dropped 5 bases, with 26 bases sitting between them. Germline loops: CDR1 SGHAT, CDR2 FQNNGV. The CDR3 reads CASSSSGGISNYGYGYTF. DNA for the CDR3: TGTGCCAGCAGCTCCTCCGGAGGGATATCCAACTACGGATATGGCTACACCTTC.

The chain employs TRBV7-9 and TRBJ2-5; tentatively, D is TRBD2 (5 bases). Germline V lookup: CDR1 SEHNR, CDR2 FQNEAQ (reference sequence). There are 14 residues in the CDR3. Trimming took off 5 bases at V and 5 bases at J, with 15 bases between the two ends. The CDR3 nucleotides are TGTGCCAGCAGCCACCGGGGTATGTTCGAGACCCAGTACTTC. As protein: CASSHRGMFETQYF.

The CDR3 loop is CASRPEETQYF. In DNA form, the CDR3 reads TGTGCCAGCAGACCAGAAGAGACCCAGTACTTC. J is TRBJ2-5 and V is TRBV2; no clear D. CDR1 is SNHLY and CDR2 is FYNNEI in the germline V gene. The V end lost 6 bases, the J end lost 3 bases, and 5 bases lay between the germline ends. The CDR3 extends over 11 amino acids.

This clone came up once. The chain has TRBV6-1 and TRBJ2-5; D perhaps matches TRBD2 (5 bases). CDR1 and CDR2 from the germline V gene are MNHNS and SASEGT. V was pared by 2 bases and J by 1 base, with 14 bases between. The CDR3 spans 16 residues. For the CDR3, the DNA is TGTGCCAGCAGTGAACCCCTCCGGGAAACCCAAGAGACCCAGTACTTC. This encodes CASSEPLRETQETQYF.

The rearrangement joins TRBV6-5 to TRBJ1-5, with D unclear. Germline V gene data show CDR1 as MNHEY and CDR2 as SVGAGI. The V end was cut by 8 bases, the J end by 0 bases, with 14 bases between. The CDR3 covers 15 residues. The CDR3: CASRPRFDSNQPQHF. CDR3 coding DNA: TGTGCCAGCCGTCCCCGATTCGATAGCAATCAGCCCCAGCATTTT.

This CDR3 is CASSSQAGPFYEQYF. The CDR3 nucleotides are TGTGCCAGCAGCTCGCAAGCGGGACCTTTCTACGAGCAGTACTTC. This chain links TRBV7-8 with TRBJ2-7, with 7 positions matching TRBD2. Germline assignment: CDR1 SGHVS and CDR2 FQNEAQ. The ends lost 4 bases at V and 3 bases at J; junction bases unmatched: 9. This CDR3 is 15 amino acids long.

V gene TRBV9 combines with J gene TRBJ1-2, with TRBD1 as a possible D gene (6 bases). This CDR3 is 14 amino acids long. CDR1 and CDR2 from the germline V gene are SGDLS and YYNGEE. V was shortened by 3 bases and J by 2 bases, with 11 bases between the two germline ends. This CDR3 is CASSGGRGNYGYTF. In nucleotides, the CDR3 is TGTGCCAGCAGCGGGGGCAGGGGAAACTATGGCTACACCTTC.

This chain connects TRBV19 to TRBJ2-1, with a possible D match to TRBD2 (5 bases). Deletions cut 3 bases from V and 4 bases from J, with 13 bases between. The CDR3 loop spans 15 amino acids. Germline CDR1 and CDR2: LNHDA and SQIVND (reference sequence). CDR3 region: CASSILAPRYNEQFF. The DNA for the CDR3 is TGTGCCAGTAGTATTCTAGCTCCTAGATACAATGAGCAGTTCTTC. The full variable domain, rest sourced from reference TRBV19 and TRBJ2-1, is DGGITQSPKYLFRKEGQNVTLSCEQNLNHDAMYWYRQDPGQGLRLIYYSQIVNDFQKGDIAEGYSVSREKKESFPLTVTSAQKNPTAFYLCASSILAPRYNEQFFGPGTRLTVL.

This CDR3 reads CASSPRQRVSGANVLTF. CDR3 in DNA: TGTGCCAGCAGCCCTCGTCAGAGGGTTTCTGGGGCCAACGTCCTGACTTTC. V and J are TRBV14 and TRBJ2-6; perhaps TRBD2 as D (5 bases). The CDR3 has 17 amino acids. Germline CDR1 reads SGHDN; CDR2 reads FVKESK. V lost 4 bases to trimming and J lost 1 base, with 14 bases between them.

This rearrangement joins TRBV21-1 to TRBJ1-2. TRBV21-1 is shown as a pseudogene. The CDR3 length is 15 residues. The CDR3 region is CASSKAEFTADGYTF. The DNA for the CDR3 is TGTGCCAGCAGCAAAGCGGAATTCACGGCTGATGGCTACACCTTC.

CDR3 sequence reads: CASSAGVAGELFF. The CDR3 DNA follows: TGTGCCAGCAGCGCCGGGGTTGCCGGGGAGCTGTTTTTT. This chain joins TRBV6-6 and TRBJ2-2; perhaps TRBD2 as D (5 bases). The CDR3 runs 13 residues. V lost 6 bases and J lost 6, with 11 bases in between. Germline CDR1 MNHNY, CDR2 SVGAGI (reference sequence).

This rearrangement joins TRBV27 to TRBJ1-5, with D possibly matching TRBD1 (6 bases). This CDR3 spans 15 amino acids. Trimming stripped 0 bases from V and 4 bases from J, with 10 bases between. Germline assignment: CDR1 MNHEY and CDR2 SMNVEV (reference sequence). CDR3 bases: TGTGCCAGCAGTTTATCGGGGGGGCGAAATCAGCCCCAGCATTTT. As protein: CASSLSGGRNQPQHF.

The chain is built from TRBV6-1 and TRBJ2-7; D not certain. Trimming cost V 7 bases and J 6 bases, with 10 bases left between them. Germline V lookup: CDR1 MNHNS, CDR2 SASEGT. The CDR3 runs to 11 residues. CDR3 region: CASNKPPEQYF. The CDR3 DNA sequence: TGTGCCAGCAACAAACCCCCCGAGCAGTACTTC.

The CDR3 bases are TGTGCCAGCAGCCAAGAATACAGACAGAACACTGAAGCTTTCTTT. This translates into CASSQEYRQNTEAFF. The chain combines TRBV14 with TRBJ1-1; D remains ambiguous. Between the trimmed V and J ends, which lost 0 bases and 1 base, there was a span of 9 bases. Germline CDR1 is SGHDN and CDR2 is FVKESK. The CDR3 extends over 15 amino acids.

Here the CDR3 DNA reads TGCAGCGTCGACAAAATTAACTATGGCTACACCTTC. Its translation: CSVDKINYGYTF. The rearrangement links TRBV29-1 to TRBJ1-2; no firm D call. V lost 6 bases and J 1 base, leaving 9 bases between the germline ends. The CDR3 extends over 12 amino acids. The V gene's germline CDR1 is SQVTM and CDR2 ANQGSEA.

V and J are TRBV4-1 and TRBJ2-1; D remains ambiguous. The V end was cut by 0 bases, the J end by 4 bases, with 13 bases between. The CDR3 has 16 amino acids. Germline values: CDR1 MGHRA, CDR2 YSYEKL. The DNA for the CDR3 is TGCGCCAGCAGCCAAGATGCAGGTGTCAGGTACAATGAGCAGTTCTTC. It yields the protein CASSQDAGVRYNEQFF.

This rearrangement joins TRBV5-1 to TRBJ2-3, with D tentatively TRBD2 (6 bases). Trimming shortened V by 4 bases and J by 9 bases, and 9 bases separated the two germline ends. This CDR3 has 11 residues. Germline V CDR1 and CDR2: SGHRS, YFSETQ. The DNA for the CDR3 is TGCGCCAGCAGCACCCGGGAGACGCAGTATTTT. Its protein product is CASSTRETQYF.

The chain has TRBV30 and TRBJ1-1, with no clear D. V was shortened by 5 bases and J by 1 base, with 8 bases between the two germline ends. Germline CDR1 and CDR2: GTSNPN and SVGIG (reference sequence). The CDR3 runs to 12 residues. DNA for the CDR3: TGTGCCTGGCGTTATTGGAACACTGAAGCTTTCTTT. It codes for CAWRYWNTEAFF.

CDR3 residues: CASSLVAAPGGAGELFF. CDR3 coding DNA: TGTGCCAGCAGCTTAGTGGCAGCTCCGGGAGGTGCCGGGGAGCTGTTTTTT. V usage is TRBV7-9 and J usage is TRBJ2-2; 7 bases agree with TRBD2. V gave up 1 base and J gave up 6 bases; unmatched junction bases: 11. This CDR3 comprises 17 residues. Germline V gene data show CDR1 as SEHNR and CDR2 as FQNEAQ (reference sequence).